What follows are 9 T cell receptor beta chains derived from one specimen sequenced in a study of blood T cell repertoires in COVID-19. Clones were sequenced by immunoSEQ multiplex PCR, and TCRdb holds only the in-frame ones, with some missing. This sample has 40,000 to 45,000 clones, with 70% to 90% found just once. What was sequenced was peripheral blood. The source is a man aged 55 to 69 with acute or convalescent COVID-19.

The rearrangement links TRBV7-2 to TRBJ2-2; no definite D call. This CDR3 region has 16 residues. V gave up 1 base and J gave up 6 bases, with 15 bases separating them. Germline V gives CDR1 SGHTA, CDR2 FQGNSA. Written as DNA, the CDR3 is TGTGCCAGCAGCTTAGAAGCGCGTGCGCCAGCCGGGGAGCTGTTTTTT. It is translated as CASSLEARAPAGELFF.

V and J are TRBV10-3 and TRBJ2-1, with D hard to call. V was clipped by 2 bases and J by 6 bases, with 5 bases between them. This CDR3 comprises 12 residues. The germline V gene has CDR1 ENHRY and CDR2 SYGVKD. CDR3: CAISEDSNEQFF. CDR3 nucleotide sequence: TGTGCCATCAGTGAGGACTCCAATGAGCAGTTCTTC.

This chain's CDR3 is CATEAGTGLQETQYF. The DNA for the CDR3 is TGCGCCACCGAGGCCGGGACAGGACTCCAAGAGACCCAGTACTTC. The V gene is TRBV5-1, the J gene TRBJ2-5; 8 nucleotides align to TRBD1. Unmatched junction bases numbered 11, after V lost 9 bases and J lost 1 base. Germline-derived CDR1 and CDR2 are SGHRS and YFSETQ. There are 15 residues in the CDR3.

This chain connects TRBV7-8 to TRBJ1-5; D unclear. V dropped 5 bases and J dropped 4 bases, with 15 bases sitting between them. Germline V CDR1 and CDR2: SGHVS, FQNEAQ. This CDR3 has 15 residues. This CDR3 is CASSPNRLRNQPQHF. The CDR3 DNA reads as TGTGCCAGCAGCCCAAATCGGTTGAGGAATCAGCCCCAGCATTTT.

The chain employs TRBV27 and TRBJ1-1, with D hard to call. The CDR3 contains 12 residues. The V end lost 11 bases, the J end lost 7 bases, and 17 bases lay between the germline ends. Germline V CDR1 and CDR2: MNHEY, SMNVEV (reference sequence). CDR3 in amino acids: CASRGMHHEAFF. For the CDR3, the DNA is TGTGCCTCCCGGGGAATGCATCATGAAGCTTTCTTT.

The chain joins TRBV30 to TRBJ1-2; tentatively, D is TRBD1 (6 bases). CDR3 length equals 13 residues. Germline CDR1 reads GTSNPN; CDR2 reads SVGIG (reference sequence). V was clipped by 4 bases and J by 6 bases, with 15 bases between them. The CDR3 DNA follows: TGTGCCTGGAACCCGGGGAGGGGGAATGGCTACACCTTC. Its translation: CAWNPGRGNGYTF.

CDR3 sequence (DNA): TGTGCCAGCAGCCAGACAGGGTTCAATCAGCCCCAGCATTTT. It codes for CASSQTGFNQPQHF. V is TRBV3-1 (or the pseudogene TRBV3-2) and J is TRBJ1-5; the match to TRBD1 covers 7 bases. The V gene's germline CDR1 is LGHDT and CDR2 YNNKEL (reference sequence). After removal of 3 bases from V and 3 bases from J, the junction contained 2 bases not matched to a gene. The CDR3 extends over 14 amino acids.

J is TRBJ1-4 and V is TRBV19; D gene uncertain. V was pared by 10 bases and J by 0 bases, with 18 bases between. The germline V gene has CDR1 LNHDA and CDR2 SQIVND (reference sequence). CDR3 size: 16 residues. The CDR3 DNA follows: TGTGCCACCAGTAGAGGATCAGCAACAACTAATGAAAAACTGTTTTTT. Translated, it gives CATSRGSATTNEKLFF.

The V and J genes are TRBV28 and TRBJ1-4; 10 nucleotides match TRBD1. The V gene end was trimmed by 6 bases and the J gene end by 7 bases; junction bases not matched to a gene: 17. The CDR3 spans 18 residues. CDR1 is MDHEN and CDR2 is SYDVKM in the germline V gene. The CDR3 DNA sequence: TGTGCCAGCAGCCGAAAACCGGGACAGGGGAGGGAGAGTGAAAAACTGTTTTTT. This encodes CASSRKPGQGRESEKLFF.